This T cell receptor beta chain is from a study of OX40 agonist ivuxolimab in advanced cancers. CDR1 MNHEY and CDR2 SVGAGI come from the germline V gene. Trimming at V came to 2 bases and at J to 4 bases, leaving 4 bases not matched to a gene. The CDR3 has 16 amino acids. The assay was immunoSEQ multiplex PCR, and TCRdb's table has in-frame clones only and misses some. The sample has about 82,000 clones, 75% to 90% seen once. The chain recombines TRBV6-5 with TRBJ2-2, with 10 bases matching TRBD1. This specimen consisted of CD4+ or CD8+ T cells sorted from blood, obtained in a trial of the OX40 agonist ivuxolimab. This clonotype was obtained from an adult with an advanced solid tumor such as melanoma, head and neck, liver or kidney cancer. The CDR3 here is CASSYRQGASTGELFF. For the CDR3, the DNA is TGTGCCAGCAGTTACCGACAGGGGGCGAGCACCGGGGAGCTGTTTTTT.